This TCR beta chain was identified in a study of breast tumors, draining lymph nodes, adjacent tissues (dated by TCRdb to the mid-2010s). At the level of the whole study: In breast cancer patients, the study compared the TCR beta repertoires of tumor, adjacent nontumor tissue and axillary lymph nodes. The study was designed to assess the relationships and possible T-cell exchange between tumor, surrounding tissue and draining lymph node repertoires in human breast cancer.

Paper-wide results and their limitations: The data were considered consistent with the idea that most tumor T cells come from the lymph node and then expand in tumor tissue. Tumor T-cell repertoires showed less diversity than lymph node repertoires and more diversity than nontumor tissue repertoires, and tumor T-cell repertoires showed preferential V and J gene usage. The conclusion that tumor T cells originate in lymph nodes was presented as consistent with a hypothesis rather than as directly demonstrated. Tumor and nontumor tissue repertoires were significantly more similar in luminal-like than in basal-like breast cancer.

A word on this clonotype: Its antigen has not been determined. Base qualities were left out, and no much larger clone turns up one base away.

Instrument used: Illumina HiSeq 2000. Multiplex PCR amplification was used to build the TCR beta chain libraries. High-throughput sequencing was used to analyze the amplified TCR beta chain products. The public sequencing data were trimmed at Q25 with fastp and processed into clonotypes with MiXCR by TCRdb, which kept only in-frame beta chains. Each CDR3 protein gets just one entry, which takes the most common genes and DNA from the rows behind it. Recorded for this sample are fewer than 80,000 distinct CDR3 sequences; 43% of them occurred a single time. Roughly 9.1% of the sample belongs to the ten largest clones. The V and J ends are trimmed by 9 bases and 8 bases, leaving 31 bases between them. From cysteine to phenylalanine, the CDR3 is 18 amino acids long. Only the CDR3 portion is preserved as DNA: 54 bases, with reading frame beginning at the first base. The germline V gene yields ENHRY for CDR1 and SYGVKD for CDR2.

This TCR came from a female donor with breast cancer. Some clones in this sample may be carry-over from other donors' samples. In this chain, TRBV10-3 is recombined with TRBJ1-4; a tentative D call is TRBD1 (6 bases match). Sequenced input: breast tumor tissue. The DNA sequence is as follows: TGTGCCATAATAGGGGACAACGGAACACCGGGGAGAAGAGAAAAACTGTTTTTT. This sequence encodes CAIIGDNGTPGRREKLFF.